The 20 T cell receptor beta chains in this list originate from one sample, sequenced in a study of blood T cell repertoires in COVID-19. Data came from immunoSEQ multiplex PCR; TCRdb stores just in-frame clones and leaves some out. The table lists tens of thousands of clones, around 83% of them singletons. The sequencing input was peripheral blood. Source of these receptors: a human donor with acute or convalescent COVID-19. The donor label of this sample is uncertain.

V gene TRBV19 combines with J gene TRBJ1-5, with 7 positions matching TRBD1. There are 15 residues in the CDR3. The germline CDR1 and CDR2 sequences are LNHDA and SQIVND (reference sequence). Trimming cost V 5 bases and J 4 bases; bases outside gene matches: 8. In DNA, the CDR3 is TGTGCCAGTAGTCCCCAGACAGGGATAAATCAGCCCCAGCATTTT. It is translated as CASSPQTGINQPQHF.

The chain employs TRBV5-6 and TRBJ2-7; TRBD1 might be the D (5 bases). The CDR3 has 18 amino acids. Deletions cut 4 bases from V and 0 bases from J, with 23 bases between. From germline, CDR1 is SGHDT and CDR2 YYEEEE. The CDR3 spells CASSSTTGKTYSSYEQYF. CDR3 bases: TGTGCCAGCAGCAGTACTACAGGAAAAACTTATAGCTCCTACGAGCAGTACTTC.

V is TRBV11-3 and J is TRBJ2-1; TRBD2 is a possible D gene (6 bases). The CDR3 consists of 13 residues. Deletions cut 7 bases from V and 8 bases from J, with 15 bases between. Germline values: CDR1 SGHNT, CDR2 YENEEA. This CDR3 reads CASTRRTGDEQFF. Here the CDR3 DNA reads TGTGCCAGCACCCGACGCACGGGGGATGAGCAGTTCTTC.

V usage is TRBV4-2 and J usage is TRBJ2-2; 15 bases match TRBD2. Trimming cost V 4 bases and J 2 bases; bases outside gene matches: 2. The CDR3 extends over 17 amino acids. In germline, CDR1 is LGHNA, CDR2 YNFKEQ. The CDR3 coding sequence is TGTGCCAGCAGCCGGACTAGCGGGGGGGTTAACACCGGGGAGCTGTTTTTT. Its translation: CASSRTSGGVNTGELFF.

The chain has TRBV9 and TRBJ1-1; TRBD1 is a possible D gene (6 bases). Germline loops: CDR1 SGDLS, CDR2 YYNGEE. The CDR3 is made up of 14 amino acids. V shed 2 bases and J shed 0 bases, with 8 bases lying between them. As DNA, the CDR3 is TGTGCCAGCAGCGTCGGACAGCTGAACACTGAAGCTTTCTTT. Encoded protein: CASSVGQLNTEAFF.

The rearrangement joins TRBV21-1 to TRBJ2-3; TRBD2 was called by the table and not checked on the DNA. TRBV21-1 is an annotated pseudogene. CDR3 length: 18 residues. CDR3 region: CASPEPSNSGRCMDTQYF. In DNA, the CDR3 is TGTGCCAGCCCGGAGCCCTCAAATAGCGGGAGGTGTATGGATACGCAGTATTTT.

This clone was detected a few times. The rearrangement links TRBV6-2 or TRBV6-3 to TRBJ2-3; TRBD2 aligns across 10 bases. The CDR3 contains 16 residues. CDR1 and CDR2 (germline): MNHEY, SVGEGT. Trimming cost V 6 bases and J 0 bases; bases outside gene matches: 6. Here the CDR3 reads CASSPRLAGSTDTQYF. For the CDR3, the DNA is TGTGCCAGCAGCCCTCGACTAGCGGGTAGCACAGATACGCAGTATTTT.

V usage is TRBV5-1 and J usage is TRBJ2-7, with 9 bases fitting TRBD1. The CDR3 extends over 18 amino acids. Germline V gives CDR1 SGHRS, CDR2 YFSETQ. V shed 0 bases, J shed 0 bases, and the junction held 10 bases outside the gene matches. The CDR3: CASSLGNPRDRASYEQYF. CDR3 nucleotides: TGCGCCAGCAGCTTGGGGAACCCCCGGGACAGGGCCTCCTACGAGCAGTACTTC.

In DNA form, the CDR3 reads TGTGCCAGCAGCTTTTCGGACATTGGTTCACCCCTCCACTTT. Translating gives CASSFSDIGSPLHF. V and J are TRBV7-2 and TRBJ1-6, with a weak D call TRBD1 (5 bases). The CDR3 has 14 amino acids. The germline V gene encodes CDR1 SGHTA and CDR2 FQGNSA. The V end was cut by 3 bases, the J end by 9 bases, with 12 bases between.

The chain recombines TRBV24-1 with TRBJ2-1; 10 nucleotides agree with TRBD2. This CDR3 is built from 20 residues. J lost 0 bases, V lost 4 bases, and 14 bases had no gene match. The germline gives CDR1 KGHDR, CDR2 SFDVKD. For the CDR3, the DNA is TGTGCCACCAGTGAGAGCGGGAGGGCGCTTGGTAGGGCCTCCTACAATGAGCAGTTCTTC. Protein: CATSESGRALGRASYNEQFF.

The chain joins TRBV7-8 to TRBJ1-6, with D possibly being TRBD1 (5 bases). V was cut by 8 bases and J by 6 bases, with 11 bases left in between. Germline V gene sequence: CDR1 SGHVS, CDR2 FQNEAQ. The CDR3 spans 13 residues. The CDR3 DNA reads TGTGCCAGCGGCAGGGATGCTAATTCACCCCTCCACTTT. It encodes CASGRDANSPLHF.

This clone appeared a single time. In DNA, the CDR3 is TGTGCCAGCAGCACCAGCCGACTAGCGGGGGGAGAGACCCAGTACTTC. It translates to CASSTSRLAGGETQYF. The rearrangement joins TRBV5-8 to TRBJ2-5; 13 bases are a match to TRBD2. CDR3 length: 16 residues. J lost 4 bases, V lost 4 bases, and 7 bases had no gene match. Germline V gives CDR1 SGHTS, CDR2 YDEGEE.

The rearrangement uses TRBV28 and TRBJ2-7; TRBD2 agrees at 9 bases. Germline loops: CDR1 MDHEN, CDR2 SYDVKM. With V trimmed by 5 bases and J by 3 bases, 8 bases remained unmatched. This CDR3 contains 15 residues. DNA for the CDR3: TGTGCCAGCAGTCCCGTGAGCGGGGGGTTCTACGAGCAGTACTTC. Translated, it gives CASSPVSGGFYEQYF.

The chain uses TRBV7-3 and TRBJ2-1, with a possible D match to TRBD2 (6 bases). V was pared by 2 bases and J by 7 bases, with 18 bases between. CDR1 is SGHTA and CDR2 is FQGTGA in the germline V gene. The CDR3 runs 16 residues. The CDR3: CASSLGGTLTRNEQFF. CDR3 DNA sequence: TGTGCCAGCAGCTTAGGCGGGACCCTCACCAGGAATGAGCAGTTCTTC.

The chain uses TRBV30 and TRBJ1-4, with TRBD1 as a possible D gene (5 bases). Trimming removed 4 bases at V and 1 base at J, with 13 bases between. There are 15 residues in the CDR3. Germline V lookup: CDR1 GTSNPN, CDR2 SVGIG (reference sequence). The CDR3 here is CAWNGGGRTNEKLFF. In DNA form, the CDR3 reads TGTGCCTGGAACGGCGGGGGGAGAACTAATGAAAAACTGTTTTTT.

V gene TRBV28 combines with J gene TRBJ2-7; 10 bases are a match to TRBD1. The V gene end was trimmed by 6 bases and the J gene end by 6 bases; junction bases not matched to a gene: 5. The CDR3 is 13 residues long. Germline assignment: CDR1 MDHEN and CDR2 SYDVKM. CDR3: CASRTGQGTEQYF. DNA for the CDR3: TGTGCCAGCAGAACGGGACAGGGGACCGAGCAGTACTTC.

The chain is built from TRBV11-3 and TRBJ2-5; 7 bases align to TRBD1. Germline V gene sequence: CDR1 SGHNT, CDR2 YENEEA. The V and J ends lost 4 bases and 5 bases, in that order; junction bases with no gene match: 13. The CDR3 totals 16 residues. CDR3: CASSSKTGTAGETQYF. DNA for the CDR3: TGTGCCAGCAGCTCCAAAACGGGGACAGCAGGGGAGACCCAGTACTTC.

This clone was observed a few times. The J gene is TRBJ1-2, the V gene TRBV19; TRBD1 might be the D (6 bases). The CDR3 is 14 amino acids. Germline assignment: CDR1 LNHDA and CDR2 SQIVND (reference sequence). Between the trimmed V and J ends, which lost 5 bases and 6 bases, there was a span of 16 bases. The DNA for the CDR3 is TGTGCCAGTAGTCCCACGGACAGATCGAATGGCTACACCTTC. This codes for CASSPTDRSNGYTF.

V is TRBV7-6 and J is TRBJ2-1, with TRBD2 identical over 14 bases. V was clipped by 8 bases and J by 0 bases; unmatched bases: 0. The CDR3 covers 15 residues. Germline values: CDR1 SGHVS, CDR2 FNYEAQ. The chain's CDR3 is CASGLAGGSYNEQFF. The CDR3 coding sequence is TGTGCCAGCGGACTAGCGGGGGGCTCCTACAATGAGCAGTTCTTC. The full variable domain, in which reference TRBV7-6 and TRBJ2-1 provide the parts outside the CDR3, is GAGVSQSPRYKVTKRGQDVALRCDPISGHVSLYWYRQALGQGPEFLTYFNYEAQQDKSGLPNDRFSAERPEGSISTLTIQRTEQRDSAMYRCASGLAGGSYNEQFFGPGTRLTVL.

The CDR3 sequence is CASSPGQGSLSYEQYF. CDR3 nucleotide sequence: TGTGCCAGCAGCCCCGGACAGGGTAGTCTGTCCTACGAGCAGTACTTC. V gene TRBV14 combines with J gene TRBJ2-7, with 8 bases aligning to TRBD1. V was clipped by 4 bases and J by 1 base; unmatched bases: 9. The germline gives CDR1 SGHDN, CDR2 FVKESK. The CDR3 spans 16 residues.